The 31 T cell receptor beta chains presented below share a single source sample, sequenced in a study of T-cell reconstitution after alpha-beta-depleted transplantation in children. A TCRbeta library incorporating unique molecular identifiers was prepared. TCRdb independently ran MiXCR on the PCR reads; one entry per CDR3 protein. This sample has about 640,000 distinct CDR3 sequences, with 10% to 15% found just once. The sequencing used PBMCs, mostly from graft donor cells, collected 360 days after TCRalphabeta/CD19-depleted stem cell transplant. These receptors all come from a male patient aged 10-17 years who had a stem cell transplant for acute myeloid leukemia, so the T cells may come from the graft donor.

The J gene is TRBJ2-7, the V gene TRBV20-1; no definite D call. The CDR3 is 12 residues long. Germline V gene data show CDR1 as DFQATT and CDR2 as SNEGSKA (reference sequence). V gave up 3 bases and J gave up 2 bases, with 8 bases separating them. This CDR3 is CSASGETYEQYF. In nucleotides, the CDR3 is TGCAGTGCTAGTGGGGAAACCTACGAGCAGTACTTC.

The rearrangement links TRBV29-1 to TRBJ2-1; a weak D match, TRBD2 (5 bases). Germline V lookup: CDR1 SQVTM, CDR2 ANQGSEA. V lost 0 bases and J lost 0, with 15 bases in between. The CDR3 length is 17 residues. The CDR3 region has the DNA TGCAGCGTTGAAGATCTGAGGGAAAAGGCCTCCTACAATGAGCAGTTCTTC. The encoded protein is CSVEDLREKASYNEQFF.

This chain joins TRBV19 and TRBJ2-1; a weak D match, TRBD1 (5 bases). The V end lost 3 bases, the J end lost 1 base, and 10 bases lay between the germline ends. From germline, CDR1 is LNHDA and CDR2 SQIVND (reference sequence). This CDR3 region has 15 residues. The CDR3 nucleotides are TGTGCCAGTAGTATCCTAGGGGTATCCTACAATGAGCAGTTCTTC. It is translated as CASSILGVSYNEQFF.

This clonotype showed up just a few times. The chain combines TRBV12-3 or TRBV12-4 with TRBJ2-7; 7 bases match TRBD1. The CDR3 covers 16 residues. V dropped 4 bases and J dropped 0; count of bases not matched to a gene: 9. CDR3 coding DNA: TGTGCCAGCAGTTCCCACAGGGGCCTACCCTCCTACGAGCAGTACTTC. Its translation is CASSSHRGLPSYEQYF.

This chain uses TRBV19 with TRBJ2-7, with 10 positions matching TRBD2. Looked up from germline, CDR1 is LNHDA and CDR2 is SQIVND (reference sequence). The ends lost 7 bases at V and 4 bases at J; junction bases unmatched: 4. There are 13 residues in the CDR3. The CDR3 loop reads CASTAGGPYEQYF. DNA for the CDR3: TGTGCCAGTACAGCGGGAGGGCCTTACGAGCAGTACTTC.

The CDR3 DNA follows: TGCAGCGGTAAAGGACTCCCAGATACGCAGTATTTT. Translation gives CSGKGLPDTQYF. The chain carries TRBV29-1 and TRBJ2-3, with D possibly being TRBD2 (5 bases). The V and J ends lost 7 bases and 4 bases respectively, with 12 bases between them. There are 12 residues in the CDR3. The germline V gene encodes CDR1 SQVTM and CDR2 ANQGSEA.

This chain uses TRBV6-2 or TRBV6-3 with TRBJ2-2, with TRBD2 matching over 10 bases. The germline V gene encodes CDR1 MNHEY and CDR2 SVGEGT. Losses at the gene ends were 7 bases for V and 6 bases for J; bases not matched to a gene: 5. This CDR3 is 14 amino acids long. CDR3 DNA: TGTGCCAGCACCGGACTAGCGGTCGCCGGGGAGCTGTTTTTT. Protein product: CASTGLAVAGELFF.

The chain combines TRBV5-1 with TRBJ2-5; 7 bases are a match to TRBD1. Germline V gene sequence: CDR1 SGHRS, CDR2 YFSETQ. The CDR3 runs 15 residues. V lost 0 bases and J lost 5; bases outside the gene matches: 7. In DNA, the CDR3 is TGCGCCAGCAGCTTGGTACAGGGGAAAGGGGAGACCCAGTACTTC. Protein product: CASSLVQGKGETQYF.

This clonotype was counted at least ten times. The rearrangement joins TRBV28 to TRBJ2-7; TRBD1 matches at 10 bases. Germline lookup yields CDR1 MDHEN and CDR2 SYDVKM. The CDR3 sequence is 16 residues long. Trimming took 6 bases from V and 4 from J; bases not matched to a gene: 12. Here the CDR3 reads CASRPKVTGGRYEQYF. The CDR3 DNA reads TGTGCCAGCAGGCCCAAGGTGACAGGGGGCAGGTACGAGCAGTACTTC.

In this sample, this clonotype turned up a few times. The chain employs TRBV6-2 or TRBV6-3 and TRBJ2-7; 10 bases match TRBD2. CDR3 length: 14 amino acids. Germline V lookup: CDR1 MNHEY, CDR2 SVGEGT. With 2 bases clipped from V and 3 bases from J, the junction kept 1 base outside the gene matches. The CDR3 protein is CASSYLAGVYEQYF. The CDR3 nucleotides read TGTGCCAGCAGTTACCTAGCGGGAGTCTACGAGCAGTACTTC.

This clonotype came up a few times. The CDR3 region is CSVEDEGGVIQYF. CDR3 in DNA: TGCAGCGTTGAAGACGAGGGAGGGGTCATTCAGTACTTC. The chain couples TRBV29-1 to TRBJ2-4; 7 nucleotides align to TRBD2. V trimming: 0 bases; J trimming: 9 bases; junction bases outside the gene matches: 5. Germline loops: CDR1 SQVTM, CDR2 ANQGSEA. The CDR3 has 13 residues.

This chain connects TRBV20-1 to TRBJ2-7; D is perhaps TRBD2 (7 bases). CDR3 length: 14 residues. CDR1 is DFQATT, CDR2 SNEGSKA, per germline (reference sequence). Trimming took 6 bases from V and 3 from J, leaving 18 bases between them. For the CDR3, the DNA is TGCAGTGCCCGTCGGGTAGGGGGGGTCTACGAGCAGTACTTC. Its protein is CSARRVGGVYEQYF.

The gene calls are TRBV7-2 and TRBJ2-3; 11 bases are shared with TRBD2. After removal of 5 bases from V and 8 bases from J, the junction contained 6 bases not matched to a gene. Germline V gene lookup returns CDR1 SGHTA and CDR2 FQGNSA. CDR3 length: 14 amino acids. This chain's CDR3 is CASSPLAGGGTQYF. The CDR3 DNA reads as TGTGCCAGCAGCCCCTTAGCGGGAGGGGGTACGCAGTATTTT.

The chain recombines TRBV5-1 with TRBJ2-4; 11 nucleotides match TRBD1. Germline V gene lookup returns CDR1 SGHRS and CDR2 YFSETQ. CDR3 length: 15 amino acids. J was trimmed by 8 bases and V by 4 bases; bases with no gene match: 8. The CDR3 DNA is TGCGCCAGCAGCCCTCGGACAGGGGGCTTGGACATTCAGTACTTC. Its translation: CASSPRTGGLDIQYF.

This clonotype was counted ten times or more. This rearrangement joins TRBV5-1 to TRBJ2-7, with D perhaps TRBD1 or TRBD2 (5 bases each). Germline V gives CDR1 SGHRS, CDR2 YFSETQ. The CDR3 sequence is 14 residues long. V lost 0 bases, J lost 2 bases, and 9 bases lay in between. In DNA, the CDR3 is TGCGCCAGCAGCTTGGTGGGGGACGCCTACGAGCAGTACTTC. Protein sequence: CASSLVGDAYEQYF.

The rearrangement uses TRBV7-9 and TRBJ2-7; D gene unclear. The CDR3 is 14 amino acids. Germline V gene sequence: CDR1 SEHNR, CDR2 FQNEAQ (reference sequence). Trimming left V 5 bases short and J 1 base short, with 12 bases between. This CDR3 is CASSQPDPSYEQYF. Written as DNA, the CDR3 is TGTGCCAGCAGCCAACCCGACCCTTCCTACGAGCAGTACTTC.

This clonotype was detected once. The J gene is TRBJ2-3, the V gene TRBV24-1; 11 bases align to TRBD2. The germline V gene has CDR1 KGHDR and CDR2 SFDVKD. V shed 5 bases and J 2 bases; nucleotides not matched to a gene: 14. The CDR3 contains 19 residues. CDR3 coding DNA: TGTGCCACCAGTGCCTCTCCCCTTCTAGCGGGAGGACCCACAGATACGCAGTATTTT. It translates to CATSASPLLAGGPTDTQYF.

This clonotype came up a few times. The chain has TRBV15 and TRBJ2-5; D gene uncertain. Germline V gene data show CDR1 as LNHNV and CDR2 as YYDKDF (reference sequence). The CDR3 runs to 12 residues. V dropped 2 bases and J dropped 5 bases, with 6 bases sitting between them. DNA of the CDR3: TGTGCCACCAGCAGATCTATGGAGACCCAGTACTTC. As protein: CATSRSMETQYF.

Here the CDR3 DNA reads TGTGCCAGCAGCTTAGCGTGGCTCGTCACCGGGGAGCTGTTTTTT. This translates into CASSLAWLVTGELFF. V gene TRBV7-2 combines with J gene TRBJ2-2; unclear D gene. The germline V gene has CDR1 SGHTA and CDR2 FQGNSA. Trimming left V 0 bases short and J 4 bases short, with 9 bases between. This CDR3 is built from 15 residues.

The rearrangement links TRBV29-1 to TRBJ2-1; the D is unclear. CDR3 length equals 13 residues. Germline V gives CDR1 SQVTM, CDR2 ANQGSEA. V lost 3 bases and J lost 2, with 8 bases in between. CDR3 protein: CSVEGGPYNEQFF. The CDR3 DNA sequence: TGCAGCGTTGAGGGCGGACCCTACAATGAGCAGTTCTTC.

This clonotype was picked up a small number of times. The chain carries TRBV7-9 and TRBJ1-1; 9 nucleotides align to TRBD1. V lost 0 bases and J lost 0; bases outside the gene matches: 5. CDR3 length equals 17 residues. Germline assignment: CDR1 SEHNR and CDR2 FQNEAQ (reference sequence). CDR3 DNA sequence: TGTGCCAGCAGCTTAGCGGGACAGGGTATGATGAACACTGAAGCTTTCTTT. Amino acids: CASSLAGQGMMNTEAFF.

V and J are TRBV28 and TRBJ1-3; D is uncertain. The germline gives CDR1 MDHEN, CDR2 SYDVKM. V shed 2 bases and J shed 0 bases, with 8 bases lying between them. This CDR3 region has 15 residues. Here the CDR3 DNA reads TGTGCCAGCAGTTTAGGCCGAATCTCTGGAAACACCATATATTTT. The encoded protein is CASSLGRISGNTIYF.

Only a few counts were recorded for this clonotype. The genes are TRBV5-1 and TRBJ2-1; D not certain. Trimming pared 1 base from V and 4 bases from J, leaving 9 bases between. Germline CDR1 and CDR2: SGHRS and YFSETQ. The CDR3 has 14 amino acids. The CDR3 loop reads CASSLTNTYNEQFF. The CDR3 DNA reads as TGCGCCAGCAGCTTGACAAATACTTACAATGAGCAGTTCTTC. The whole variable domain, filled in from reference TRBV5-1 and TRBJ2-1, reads KAGVTQTPRYLIKTRGQQVTLSCSPISGHRSVSWYQQTPGQGLQFLFEYFSETQRNKGNFPGRFSGRQFSNSRSEMNVSTLELGDSALYLCASSLTNTYNEQFFGPGTRLTVL.

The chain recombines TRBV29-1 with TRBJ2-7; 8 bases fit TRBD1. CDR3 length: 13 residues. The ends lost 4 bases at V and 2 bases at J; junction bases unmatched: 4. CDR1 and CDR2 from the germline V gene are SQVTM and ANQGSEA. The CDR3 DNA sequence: TGCAGCGTTGGGGACAGGCCAACCTACGAGCAGTACTTC. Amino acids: CSVGDRPTYEQYF.

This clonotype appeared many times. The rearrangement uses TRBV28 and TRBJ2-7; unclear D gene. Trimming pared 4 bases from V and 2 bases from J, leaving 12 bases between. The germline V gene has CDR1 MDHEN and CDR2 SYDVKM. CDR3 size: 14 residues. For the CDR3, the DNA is TGTGCCAGCAGTTCACACTCCGATACCTACGAGCAGTACTTC. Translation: CASSSHSDTYEQYF. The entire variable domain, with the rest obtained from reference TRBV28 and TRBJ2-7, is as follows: DVKVTQSSRYLVKRTGEKVFLECVQDMDHENMFWYRQDPGLGLRLIYFSYDVKMKEKGDIPEGYSVSREKKERFSLILESASTNQTSMYLCASSSHSDTYEQYFGPGTRLTVT.

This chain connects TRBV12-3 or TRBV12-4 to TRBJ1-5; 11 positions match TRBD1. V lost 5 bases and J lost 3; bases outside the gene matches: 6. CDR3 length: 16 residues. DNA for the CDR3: TGTGCCAGCAGTCCGTCGGACAGGGGGCTCAATCAGCCCCAGCATTTT. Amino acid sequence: CASSPSDRGLNQPQHF.

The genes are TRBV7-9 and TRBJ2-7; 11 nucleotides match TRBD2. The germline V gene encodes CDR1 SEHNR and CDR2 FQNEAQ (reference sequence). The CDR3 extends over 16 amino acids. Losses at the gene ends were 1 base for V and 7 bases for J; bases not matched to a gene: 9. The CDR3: CASSLGRLAGLGEQYF. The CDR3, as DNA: TGTGCCAGCAGCTTAGGGAGACTAGCGGGATTAGGGGAGCAGTACTTC.

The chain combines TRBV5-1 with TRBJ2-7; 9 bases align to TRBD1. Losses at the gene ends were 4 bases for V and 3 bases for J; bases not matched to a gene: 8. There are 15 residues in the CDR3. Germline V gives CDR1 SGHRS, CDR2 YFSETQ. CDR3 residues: CASSVLGTGIYEQYF. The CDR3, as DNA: TGCGCCAGCAGCGTTCTCGGGACAGGGATCTACGAGCAGTACTTC.

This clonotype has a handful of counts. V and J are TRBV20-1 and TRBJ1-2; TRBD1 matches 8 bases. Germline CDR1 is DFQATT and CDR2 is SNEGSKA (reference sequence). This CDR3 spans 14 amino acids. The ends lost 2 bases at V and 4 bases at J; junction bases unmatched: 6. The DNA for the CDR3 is TGCAGTGCTAGACAGGGGGCATCGGGCTATGGCTACACCTTC. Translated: CSARQGASGYGYTF.

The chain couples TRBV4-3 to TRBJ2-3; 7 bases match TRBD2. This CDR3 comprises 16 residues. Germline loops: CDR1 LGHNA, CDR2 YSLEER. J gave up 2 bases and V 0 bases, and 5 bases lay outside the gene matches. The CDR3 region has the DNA TGCGCCAGCAGCCAAGAACTAGCGCAGATCACAGATACGCAGTATTTT. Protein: CASSQELAQITDTQYF.

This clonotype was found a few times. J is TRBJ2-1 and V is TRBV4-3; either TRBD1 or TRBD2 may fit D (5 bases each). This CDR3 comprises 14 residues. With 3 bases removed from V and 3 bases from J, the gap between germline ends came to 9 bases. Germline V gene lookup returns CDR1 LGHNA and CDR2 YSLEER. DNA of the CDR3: TGCGCCAGCAGCCACCGGGACGTCTACAATGAGCAGTTCTTC. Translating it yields CASSHRDVYNEQFF.